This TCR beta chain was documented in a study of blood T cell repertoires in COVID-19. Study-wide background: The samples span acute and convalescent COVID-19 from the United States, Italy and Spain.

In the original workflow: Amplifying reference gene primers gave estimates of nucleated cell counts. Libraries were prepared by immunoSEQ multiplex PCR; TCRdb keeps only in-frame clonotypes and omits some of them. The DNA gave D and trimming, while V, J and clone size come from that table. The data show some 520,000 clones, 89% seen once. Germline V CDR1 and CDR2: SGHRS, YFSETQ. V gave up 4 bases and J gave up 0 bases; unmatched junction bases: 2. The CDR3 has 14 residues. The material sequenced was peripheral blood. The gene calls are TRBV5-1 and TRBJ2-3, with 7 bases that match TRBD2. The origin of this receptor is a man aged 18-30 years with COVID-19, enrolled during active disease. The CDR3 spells CASSGGGSTDTQYF. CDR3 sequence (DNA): TGCGCCAGCAGCGGCGGGGGAAGCACAGATACGCAGTATTTT.